The clone carrying this TCR beta chain was recorded at least ten times. Its antigen is unknown. Amplifying from RNA transcripts, the study obtained TCR beta CDR3 regions. First-round RT-PCR with HTBI primers preceded a second-round multiplex PCR. TCRdb analysed the multiplex PCR reads with MiXCR anew, one entry per CDR3 protein. The sample has 660,000 or so distinct CDR3 sequences, about two fifths seen once. The data stem from a study of Graves' ophthalmopathy and Graves' hyperthyroidism. Overall study results and limits: Progression of ophthalmopathy was predicted by the model with 60% to 71% sensitivity and roughly 74% specificity.

Under 3 months in duration, the ophthalmopathy in affected donors had moderate-to-severe activity, CAS ≥3 and NOSPECS ≥4. The evidence that diagnosis relied on was clinical symptoms, serum thyroxine, TRAb, thyroid ultrasound and orbital computed tomography. Germline loops: CDR1 SGDLS, CDR2 YYNGEE. CDR3 length: 15 amino acids. Trimming at V came to 3 bases and at J to 3 bases, leaving 5 bases not matched to a gene. This sequence originates from an adult man with Graves' ophthalmopathy. The sequenced material came from peripheral blood. V usage is TRBV9 and J usage is TRBJ1-3, with 8 bases lining up with TRBD1. The CDR3 DNA follows: TGTGCCAGCAGCGCACCAGGGGGCTTTGGAAACACCATATATTTT. Its translation is CASSAPGGFGNTIYF.